These T cell receptor beta chains were read from a single sample in a study of human CD4 T cells and Enterobacteriaceae. The data were produced by immunoSEQ multiplex PCR, yet TCRdb's version contains in-frame clones alone and is incomplete. The table records about 29,000 clones, roughly four fifths of them present only once. The sample comprised memory CD4+ T cells from blood. The source is a human donor in good health. Both conserved end residues are part of each CDR3. The D gene is left open where the match is weak. The size field is filled for only some rows; it gives once, few, many or a size class.

length	size	J	V	D	CDR3	DNA
15	NA	TRBJ2-5	TRBV4-2	NA	CASKLSRGFQETQYF	TGTGCCAGCAAGCTCAGTAGAGGGTTCCAAGAGACCCAGTACTTC
14	once	TRBJ2-7	TRBV5-6	TRBD2	CASSLPGGIYEQYF	TGTGCCAGCAGCTTGCCGGGAGGGATCTACGAGCAGTACTTC
15	NA	TRBJ1-1	TRBV5-1	NA	CASSLTVRMNTEAFF	TGCGCCAGCAGCTTGACAGTCCGAATGAACACTGAAGCTTTCTTT
14	NA	TRBJ1-2	TRBV15	TRBD1	CATSRPGGVEGYTF	TGTGCCACCAGCAGACCAGGGGGCGTAGAAGGCTACACCTTC
16	NA	TRBJ2-1	TRBV6-6	TRBD1	CASRPGMGQGANEQFF	TGTGCCAGCAGGCCCGGTATGGGACAGGGTGCGAATGAGCAGTTCTTC
17	NA	TRBJ2-1	TRBV11-2	TRBD2	CASSLGTSGPSYNEQFF	TGTGCCAGCAGCTTAGGGACTAGCGGGCCTTCCTACAATGAGCAGTTCTTC
14	NA	TRBJ2-3	TRBV7-2	NA	CASSLNLPSGTQYF	TGTGCCAGCAGCCTTAACCTTCCTTCGGGTACGCAGTATTTT
15	NA	TRBJ2-3	TRBV6-1	TRBD1	CATADDRGGTDTQYF	TGTGCCACTGCCGATGACAGGGGGGGCACAGATACGCAGTATTTT
15	NA	TRBJ1-2	TRBV27	TRBD1	CASSAPGQGNYGYTF	TGTGCCAGCAGCGCGCCGGGACAGGGGAACTATGGCTACACCTTC
14	NA	TRBJ1-2	TRBV4-2	NA	CASSQELRANGYTF	TGTGCCAGCAGCCAAGAGTTAAGGGCTAATGGCTACACCTTC
16	NA	TRBJ1-5	TRBV15	TRBD1	CATSRPGTGYNQPQHF	TGTGCCACCAGCAGACCCGGGACAGGGTACAATCAGCCCCAGCATTTT
17	NA	TRBJ2-3	TRBV5-1	TRBD2	CASSAGLAGLNTDTQYF	TGCGCCAGCAGCGCAGGACTAGCGGGACTAAACACAGATACGCAGTATTTT
16	NA	TRBJ2-2	TRBV11-2	NA	CASSLRADPNTGELFF	TGTGCCAGCAGCTTAAGGGCGGACCCGAACACCGGGGAGCTGTTTTTT
15	NA	TRBJ1-1	TRBV13	TRBD1	CASSPGQGVRTEAFF	TGTGCCAGCAGCCCCGGACAGGGGGTGCGGACTGAAGCTTTCTTT
13	NA	TRBJ2-3	TRBV10-1	NA	CASRESGTDTQYF	TGCGCCAGCAGGGAGAGCGGGACAGATACGCAGTATTTT
12	NA	TRBJ2-5	TRBV6-1	NA	CASSEKQETQYF	TGTGCCAGCAGTGAAAAGCAAGAGACCCAGTACTTC
15	NA	TRBJ2-7	TRBV5-1	TRBD2	CASRTGLAGKYEQYF	TGCGCCAGCAGAACCGGACTAGCGGGAAAATACGAGCAGTACTTC
15	few	TRBJ2-1	TRBV6-1	NA	CASRAVQGNYNEQFF	TGTGCCAGCAGGGCAGTCCAGGGGAACTACAATGAGCAGTTCTTC
13	NA	TRBJ1-2	TRBV5-5	NA	CASSRGQNYGYTF	TGTGCCAGCAGCCGTGGACAGAACTATGGCTACACCTTC
14	NA	TRBJ1-5	TRBV2	TRBD1	CASTPGQGEQPQHF	TGTGCCAGCACCCCGGGACAGGGTGAACAGCCCCAGCATTTT
14	once	TRBJ2-2	TRBV5-1	NA	CASSLGVSTGELFF	TGCGCCAGCAGCTTGGGGGTTTCGACCGGGGAGCTGTTTTTT
17	NA	TRBJ1-2	TRBV7-9	TRBD1	CASSLEGTGGSLYGYTF	TGTGCCAGCAGCTTAGAGGGGACAGGGGGTTCGTTGTATGGCTACACCTTC
16	NA	TRBJ2-3	TRBV7-3	TRBD2	CASSLGSGRGPDTQYF	TGTGCCAGCAGCTTGGGTAGCGGGAGAGGTCCAGATACGCAGTATTTT
15	NA	TRBJ2-1	TRBV7-3	TRBD2	CASSFSGSADNEQFF	TGTGCCAGCAGCTTTAGCGGGTCCGCGGACAATGAGCAGTTCTTC
15	few	TRBJ2-7	TRBV9	TRBD2	CASSVDPGGPNEQYF	TGTGCCAGCAGCGTAGACCCGGGAGGGCCAAACGAGCAGTACTTC
14	NA	TRBJ1-6	TRBV2	TRBD1	CARDRDRTNSPLHF	TGTGCCAGGGATAGGGACAGGACGAATTCACCCCTCCACTTT
14	few	TRBJ2-5	TRBV7-9	NA	CASSLADGQETQYF	TGTGCCAGCAGCTTAGCGGATGGACAAGAGACCCAGTACTTC
14	NA	TRBJ2-5	TRBV28	TRBD1	CASSDGTGIRTQYF	TGTGCCAGCAGCGACGGGACAGGCATTCGGACCCAGTACTTC
15	NA	TRBJ1-1	TRBV11-2	NA	CASSDAGYMNTEAFF	TGTGCCAGCAGCGACGCCGGGTACATGAACACTGAAGCTTTCTTT
14	few	TRBJ1-1	TRBV18	NA	CASSKQGRDTEAFF	TGTGCCAGCTCGAAACAGGGACGGGACACTGAAGCTTTCTTT
15	NA	TRBJ1-2	TRBV7-3	NA	CASSPDNLKGYGYTF	TGTGCCAGCAGCCCGGACAACCTTAAGGGCTATGGCTACACCTTC
14	few	TRBJ2-1	TRBV30	NA	CAWSVGSLFNEQFF	TGTGCCTGGAGTGTAGGGTCCCTCTTTAATGAGCAGTTCTTC
16	NA	TRBJ2-5	TRBV4-1	NA	CASSQAGRTVQETQYF	TGCGCCAGCAGCCAAGCGGGGCGGACGGTCCAAGAGACCCAGTACTTC
15	once	TRBJ2-1	TRBV12-5	TRBD2	CASGQKGLARDEQFF	TGTGCTAGTGGTCAGAAGGGACTAGCCCGGGATGAGCAGTTCTTC
14	NA	TRBJ2-7	TRBV29-1	TRBD1	CSVVPGTGGNEQYF	TGCAGCGTTGTACCCGGGACAGGGGGAAATGAGCAGTACTTC
14	NA	TRBJ2-3	TRBV10-1	NA	CASSEVTAGDTQYF	TGCGCCAGCAGTGAGGTAACAGCCGGGGATACGCAGTATTTT
14	NA	TRBJ1-1	TRBV7-2	NA	CASSLAGMNTEAFF	TGTGCCAGCAGCTTAGCAGGGATGAACACTGAAGCTTTCTTT
17	NA	TRBJ2-3	TRBV6-1	TRBD1	CASSERSGTGGGDTQYF	TGTGCCAGCAGTGAAAGGTCCGGGACAGGGGGGGGAGATACGCAGTATTTT
13	once	TRBJ2-1	TRBV2	NA	CASTPTSTSEQFF	TGTGCCAGCACCCCGACTAGTACTTCCGAGCAGTTCTTC
16	NA	TRBJ2-5	TRBV5-1	TRBD2	CASSLEGGSGVKTQYF	TGCGCCAGCAGCTTGGAGGGCGGGAGTGGAGTAAAGACCCAGTACTTC
15	NA	TRBJ1-4	TRBV5-8	TRBD1	CASSSWTGAREKLFF	TGTGCCAGCAGCTCCTGGACAGGGGCGAGGGAAAAACTGTTTTTT